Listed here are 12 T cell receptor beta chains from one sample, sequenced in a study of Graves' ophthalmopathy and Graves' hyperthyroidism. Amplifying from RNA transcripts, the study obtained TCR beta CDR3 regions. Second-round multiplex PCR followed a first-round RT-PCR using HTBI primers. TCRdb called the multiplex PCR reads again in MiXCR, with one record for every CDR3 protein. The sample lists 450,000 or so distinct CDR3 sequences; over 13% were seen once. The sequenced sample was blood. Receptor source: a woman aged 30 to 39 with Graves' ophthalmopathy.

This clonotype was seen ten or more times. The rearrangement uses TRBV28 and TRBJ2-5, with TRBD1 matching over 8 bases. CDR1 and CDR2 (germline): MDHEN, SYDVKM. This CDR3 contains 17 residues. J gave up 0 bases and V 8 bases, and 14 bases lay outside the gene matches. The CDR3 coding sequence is TGTGCCAGCGAAAGAGTCCGGGACAGGCCCTACCAAGAGACCCAGTACTTC. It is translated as CASERVRDRPYQETQYF. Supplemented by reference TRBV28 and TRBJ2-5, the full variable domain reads DVKVTQSSRYLVKRTGEKVFLECVQDMDHENMFWYRQDPGLGLRLIYFSYDVKMKEKGDIPEGYSVSREKKERFSLILESASTNQTSMYLCASERVRDRPYQETQYFGPGTRLLVL.

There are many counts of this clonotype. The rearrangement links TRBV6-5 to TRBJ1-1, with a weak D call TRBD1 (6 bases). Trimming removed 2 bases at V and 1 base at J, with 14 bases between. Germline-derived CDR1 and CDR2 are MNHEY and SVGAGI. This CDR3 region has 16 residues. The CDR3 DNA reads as TGTGCCAGCAGTTACCTACAGGGCGCCCGGAACACTGAAGCTTTCTTT. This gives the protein CASSYLQGARNTEAFF.

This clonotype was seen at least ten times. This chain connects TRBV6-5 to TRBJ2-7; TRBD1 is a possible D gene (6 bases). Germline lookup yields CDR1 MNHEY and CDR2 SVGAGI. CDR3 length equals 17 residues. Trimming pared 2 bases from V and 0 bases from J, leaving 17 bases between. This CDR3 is CASSYPQLDRSSYEQYF. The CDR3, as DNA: TGTGCCAGCAGTTACCCACAGCTAGACAGGAGCTCCTACGAGCAGTACTTC.

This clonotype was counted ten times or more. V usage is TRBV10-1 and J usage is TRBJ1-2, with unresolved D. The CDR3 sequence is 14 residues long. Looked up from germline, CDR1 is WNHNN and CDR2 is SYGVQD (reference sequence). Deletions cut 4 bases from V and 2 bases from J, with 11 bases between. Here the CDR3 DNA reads TGCGCCAGCAGTGCCGGACCTGAAAACTATGGCTACACCTTC. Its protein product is CASSAGPENYGYTF.

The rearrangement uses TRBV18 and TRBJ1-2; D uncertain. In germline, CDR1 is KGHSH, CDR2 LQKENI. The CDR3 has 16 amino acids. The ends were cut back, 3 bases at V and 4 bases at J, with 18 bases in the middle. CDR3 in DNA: TGTGCCAGCTCACCGGGGTTGGTAAGTTTGTTCTATGGCTACACCTTC. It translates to CASSPGLVSLFYGYTF.

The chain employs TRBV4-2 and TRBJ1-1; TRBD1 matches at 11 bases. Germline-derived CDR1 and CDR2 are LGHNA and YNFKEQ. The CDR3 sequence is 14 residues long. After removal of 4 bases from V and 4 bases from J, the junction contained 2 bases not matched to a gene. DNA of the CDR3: TGTGCCAGCAGCCCGGACAGGGGGCCCACTGAAGCTTTCTTT. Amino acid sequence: CASSPDRGPTEAFF.

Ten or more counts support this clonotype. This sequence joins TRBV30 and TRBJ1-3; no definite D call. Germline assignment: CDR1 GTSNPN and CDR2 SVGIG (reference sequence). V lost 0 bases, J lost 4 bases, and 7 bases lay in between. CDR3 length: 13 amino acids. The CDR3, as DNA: TGTGCCTGGAGTGTTGAAAGCGGAAACACCATATATTTT. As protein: CAWSVESGNTIYF.

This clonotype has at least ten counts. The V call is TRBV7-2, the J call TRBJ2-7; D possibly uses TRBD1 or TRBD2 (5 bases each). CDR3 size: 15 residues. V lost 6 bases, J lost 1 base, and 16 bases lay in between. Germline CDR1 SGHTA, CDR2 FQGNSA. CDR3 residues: CASRSPVGRSYEQYF. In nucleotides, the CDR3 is TGTGCCAGCAGATCCCCCGTGGGACGGTCCTACGAGCAGTACTTC.

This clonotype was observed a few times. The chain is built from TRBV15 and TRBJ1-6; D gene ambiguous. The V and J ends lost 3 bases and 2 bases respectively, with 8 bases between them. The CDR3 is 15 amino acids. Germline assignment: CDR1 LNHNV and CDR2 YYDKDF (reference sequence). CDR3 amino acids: CATSRGETYNSPLHF. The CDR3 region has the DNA TGTGCCACCAGCAGGGGAGAGACCTATAATTCACCCCTCCACTTT.

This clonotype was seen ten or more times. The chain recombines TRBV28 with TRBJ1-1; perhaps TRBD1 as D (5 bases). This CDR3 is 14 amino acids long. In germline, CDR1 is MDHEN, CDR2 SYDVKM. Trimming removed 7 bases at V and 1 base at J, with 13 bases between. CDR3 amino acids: CASNPRGRNTEAFF. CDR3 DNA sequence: TGTGCCAGCAACCCACGGGGGAGGAACACTGAAGCTTTCTTT.

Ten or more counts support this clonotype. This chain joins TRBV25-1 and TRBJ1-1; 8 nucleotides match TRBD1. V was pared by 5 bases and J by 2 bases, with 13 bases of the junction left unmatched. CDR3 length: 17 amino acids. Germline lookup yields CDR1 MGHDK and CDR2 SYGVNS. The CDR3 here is CASSQTSGGLSNTEAFF. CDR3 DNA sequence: TGTGCCAGCAGTCAAACCTCAGGGGGCCTAAGTAACACTGAAGCTTTCTTT.

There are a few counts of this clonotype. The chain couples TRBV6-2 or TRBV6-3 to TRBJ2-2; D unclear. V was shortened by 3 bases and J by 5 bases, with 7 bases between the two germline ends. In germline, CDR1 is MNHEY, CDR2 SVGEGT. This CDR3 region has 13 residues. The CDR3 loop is CASSYLFTGELFF. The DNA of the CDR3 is TGTGCCAGCAGTTATTTGTTTACCGGGGAGCTGTTTTTT.